This TCR beta chain is from a study of blood T cell repertoires in COVID-19. As for the study in general: The United States, Italy and Spain supplied acute and convalescent COVID-19 samples. T cells, B-cell-depleted T cells, or PBMCs supplied cDNA or gDNA.

Original data processing: Amplification of reference gene primers provided the estimated nucleated cell counts. Clones were read by immunoSEQ multiplex PCR, and TCRdb kept only the in-frame ones, dropping some. D and trimming were read from the DNA, whereas the V and J calls and clone size are those reported in that table. The sample consists of more than 200,000 clones, about 84% of them appearing once. Losses at the gene ends were 4 bases for V and 2 bases for J; bases not matched to a gene: 1. In germline, CDR1 is LNHDA, CDR2 SQIVND (reference sequence). The CDR3 runs to 14 residues. V gene TRBV19 combines with J gene TRBJ1-3; TRBD1 matches 8 bases. This receptor was identified in a woman aged 80 or older with acute or convalescent COVID-19. Material for sequencing was peripheral blood. CDR3 bases: TGTGCCAGTAGTAAGGACAGGGCTGGAAACACCATATATTTT. Translating it yields CASSKDRAGNTIYF.